These T cell receptor beta chains were read from a single sample in a study of regulatory T cells in long-lasting Graves disease. TCRdb itself ran the multiplex PCR reads through MiXCR, one entry per CDR3 protein. The sample lists 350,000 to 500,000 distinct CDR3 sequences; 21% were seen once. The sequencing here drew on peripheral blood mononuclear cells (PBMCs), taken when the disease was refractory, from a patient treated with antithyroid drugs. These receptors were collected from a female donor with Graves disease. CDR3s leave out the opening cysteine and the closing phenylalanine or tryptophan. D genes are given only for firm matches.

D gene: -
CDR3 length: 12
V gene: TRBV20-1
J gene: TRBJ2-1
CDR3 protein: SAGASVPDNEQF

D gene: -
CDR3 length: 11
V gene: TRBV5-1
J gene: TRBJ2-7
CDR3 protein: ASSRGNLYEQY

D gene: -
CDR3 length: 11
V gene: TRBV5-6
J gene: TRBJ1-2
CDR3 protein: ASSSETNYGYT

D gene: -
CDR3 length: 15
V gene: TRBV6-2/TRBV6-3
J gene: TRBJ1-3
CDR3 protein: ASSYGGPGLSGNTIY

D gene: TRBD2
CDR3 length: 14
V gene: TRBV15
J gene: TRBJ2-7
CDR3 protein: ATSTPAASGTYEQY

D gene: TRBD1
CDR3 length: 13
V gene: TRBV12-3/TRBV12-4
J gene: TRBJ1-6
CDR3 protein: ASSSAGTGHSPLH

D gene: TRBD2
CDR3 length: 9
V gene: TRBV2
J gene: TRBJ2-7
CDR3 protein: ASWGGKEQY

D gene: -
CDR3 length: 12
V gene: TRBV2
J gene: TRBJ2-4
CDR3 protein: ASLEGLAKNIQY

D gene: TRBD1
CDR3 length: 14
V gene: TRBV2
J gene: TRBJ1-1
CDR3 protein: ASSEMGGGVDTEAF

D gene: -
CDR3 length: 11
V gene: TRBV29-1
J gene: TRBJ2-7
CDR3 protein: SVEERGNHEQY

D gene: -
CDR3 length: 13
V gene: TRBV27
J gene: TRBJ2-7
CDR3 protein: ASSFGLAGIYEQY

D gene: TRBD1
CDR3 length: 14
V gene: TRBV5-8
J gene: TRBJ2-6
CDR3 protein: ASSLGGGPGANVLT

D gene: TRBD1
CDR3 length: 12
V gene: TRBV6-1
J gene: TRBJ1-5
CDR3 protein: ASSLTGTGQPQH

D gene: TRBD2
CDR3 length: 11
V gene: TRBV20-1
J gene: TRBJ2-7
CDR3 protein: SATSGSSYEQY

D gene: -
CDR3 length: 12
V gene: TRBV28
J gene: TRBJ2-5
CDR3 protein: ASSPLARRETQY

D gene: -
CDR3 length: 12
V gene: TRBV7-8
J gene: TRBJ2-7
CDR3 protein: ASSPRQSTYEQY

D gene: -
CDR3 length: 11
V gene: TRBV29-1
J gene: TRBJ2-7
CDR3 protein: SAAPGHQYEQY

D gene: TRBD2
CDR3 length: 14
V gene: TRBV28
J gene: TRBJ2-5
CDR3 protein: ASSWGREGGKETQY

D gene: TRBD1
CDR3 length: 11
V gene: TRBV29-1
J gene: TRBJ2-2
CDR3 protein: SVGQGATGELF

D gene: -
CDR3 length: 13
V gene: TRBV29-1
J gene: TRBJ2-3
CDR3 protein: SVAFWGRHTDTQY

D gene: -
CDR3 length: 11
V gene: TRBV2
J gene: TRBJ2-3
CDR3 protein: ASMVLGPNTQY

D gene: -
CDR3 length: 13
V gene: TRBV5-1
J gene: TRBJ2-5
CDR3 protein: ASSLDGVAIETQY

D gene: -
CDR3 length: 11
V gene: TRBV7-9
J gene: TRBJ2-5
CDR3 protein: ASSLQLQETQY

D gene: TRBD1
CDR3 length: 13
V gene: TRBV24-1
J gene: TRBJ2-2
CDR3 protein: ATSSGGSNTGELF

D gene: -
CDR3 length: 12
V gene: TRBV7-8
J gene: TRBJ2-1
CDR3 protein: ASSRGASRNEQF

D gene: -
CDR3 length: 13
V gene: TRBV6-1
J gene: TRBJ1-6
CDR3 protein: ASSPVGANNSPLH

D gene: -
CDR3 length: 13
V gene: TRBV29-1
J gene: TRBJ2-5
CDR3 protein: SVDGSGTHKETQY

D gene: TRBD2
CDR3 length: 14
V gene: TRBV29-1
J gene: TRBJ2-1
CDR3 protein: SAVGLAGSPYNEQF

D gene: -
CDR3 length: 12
V gene: TRBV28
J gene: TRBJ1-1
CDR3 protein: ASSLVGVGTEAF

D gene: -
CDR3 length: 11
V gene: TRBV6-1
J gene: TRBJ1-2
CDR3 protein: ASRSSSPGGYT